The T cell receptor (beta chain) under discussion was sequenced for a study of PD-1 blockade in mismatch repair-deficient tumors. As for the study in general: All were previously treated, progressing patients with around eleven mismatch repair-deficient cancer types.

All patients were mismatch repair deficient, assessed by either PCR or immunohistochemistry. Three pembrolizumab responders had their TCRs sequenced. Generated by immunoSEQ multiplex PCR, the TCRdb table keeps only in-frame clones and is missing some. Of 100,000 to 150,000 clones detected, about 88% appear once; the ten largest clones hold less than 15%. This clone was picked up a small number of times. Its antigen is not identified. Study results and caveats: Tumor-resident clones, often absent from pretreatment blood, expanded after pembrolizumab and then contracted.

This receptor was taken from an adult with mismatch repair-deficient cancer. Sequencing used peripheral blood, obtained 44 weeks after starting pembrolizumab.

The CDR3, as DNA: TGCGCCAGCAGCTCGGGACAGGGGGACACCGGGGAGCTGTTTTTT. Translation: CASSSGQGDTGELFF. This sequence joins TRBV5-1 and TRBJ2-2, with 11 positions matching TRBD1. Germline lookup yields CDR1 SGHRS and CDR2 YFSETQ. The trim removed 3 bases at V and 3 bases at J, leaving 1 base unmatched. This CDR3 contains 15 residues.